This TCR beta chain was documented in a study of T cell responses to AZD1222 COVID-19 vaccine. Study-wide background: Doses given second, at about 4 or about 12 weeks, were pooled.

General observations from the study: Baseline seropositives among AZD1222 recipients totaled only five or six.

On this clone itself: Its antigen is as yet unknown.

Assay used: immunoSEQ multiplex PCR; TCRdb lists only in-frame clones, some missing. The profile shows approximately 130,000 clones, just over 90% of them singletons. The germline V gene has CDR1 LNHDA and CDR2 SQIVND (reference sequence). The CDR3 consists of 16 residues. J was trimmed by 3 bases and V by 5 bases; bases with no gene match: 5. The clonotype comes from an adult in good health. J is TRBJ2-2 and V is TRBV19; TRBD2 matches at 11 bases. Specimen: peripheral blood, collected on day 0 of AZD1222 vaccination. Here the CDR3 reads CASSAWTSGHTGELFF. DNA for the CDR3: TGTGCCAGTAGTGCATGGACTAGCGGGCACACCGGGGAGCTGTTTTTT.